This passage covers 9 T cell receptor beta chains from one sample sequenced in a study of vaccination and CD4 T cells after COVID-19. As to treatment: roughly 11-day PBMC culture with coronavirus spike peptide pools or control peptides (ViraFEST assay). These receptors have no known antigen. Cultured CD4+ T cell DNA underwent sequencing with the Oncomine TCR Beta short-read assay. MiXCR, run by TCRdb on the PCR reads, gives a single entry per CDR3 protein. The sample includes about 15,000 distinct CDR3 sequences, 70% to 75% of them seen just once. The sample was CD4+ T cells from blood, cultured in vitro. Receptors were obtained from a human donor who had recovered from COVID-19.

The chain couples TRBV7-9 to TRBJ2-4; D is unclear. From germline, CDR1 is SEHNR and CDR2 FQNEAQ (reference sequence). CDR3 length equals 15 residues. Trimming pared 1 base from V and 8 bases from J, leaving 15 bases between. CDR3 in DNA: TGTGCCAGCAGCTTAGTCTCCTTAGCAGAGGACATTCAGTACTTC. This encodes CASSLVSLAEDIQYF. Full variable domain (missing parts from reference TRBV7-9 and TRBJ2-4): DTGVSQNPRHKITKRGQNVTFRCDPISEHNRLYWYRQTLGQGPEFLTYFQNEAQLEKSRLLSDRFSAERPKGSFSTLEIQRTEQGDSAMYLCASSLVSLAEDIQYFGAGTRLSVL.

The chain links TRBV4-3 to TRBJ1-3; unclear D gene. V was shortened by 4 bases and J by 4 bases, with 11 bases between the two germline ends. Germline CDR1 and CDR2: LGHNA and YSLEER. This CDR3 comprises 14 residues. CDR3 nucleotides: TGCGCCAGCAGCCGCACTGGTACCGGAAACACCATATATTTT. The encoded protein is CASSRTGTGNTIYF.

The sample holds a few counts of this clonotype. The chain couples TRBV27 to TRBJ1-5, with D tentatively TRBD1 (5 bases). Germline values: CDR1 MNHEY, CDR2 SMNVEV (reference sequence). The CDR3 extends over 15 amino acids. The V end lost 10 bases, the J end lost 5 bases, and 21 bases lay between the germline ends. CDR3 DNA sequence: TGTGCCATCCTCTCCCTGACAGCGCTTGATCAGCCCCAGCATTTT. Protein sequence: CAILSLTALDQPQHF.

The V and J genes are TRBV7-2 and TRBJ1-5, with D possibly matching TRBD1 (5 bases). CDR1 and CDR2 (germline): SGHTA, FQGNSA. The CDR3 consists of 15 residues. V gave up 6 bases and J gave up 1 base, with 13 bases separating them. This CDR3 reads CASSRRWGSNQPQHF. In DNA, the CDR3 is TGTGCCAGCAGTCGCCGGTGGGGGAGCAATCAGCCCCAGCATTTT. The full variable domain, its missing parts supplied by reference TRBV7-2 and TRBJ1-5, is GAGVSQSPSNKVTEKGKDVELRCDPISGHTALYWYRQSLGQGLEFLIYFQGNSAPDKSGLPSDRFSAERTGGSVSTLTIQRTQQEDSAVYLCASSRRWGSNQPQHFGDGTRLSIL.

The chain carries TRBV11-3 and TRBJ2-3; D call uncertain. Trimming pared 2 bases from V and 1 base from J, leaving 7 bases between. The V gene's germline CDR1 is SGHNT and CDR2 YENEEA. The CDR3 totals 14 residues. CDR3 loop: CASSLSAGTDTQYF. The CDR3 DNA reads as TGTGCCAGCAGCTTAAGCGCGGGCACAGATACGCAGTATTTT.

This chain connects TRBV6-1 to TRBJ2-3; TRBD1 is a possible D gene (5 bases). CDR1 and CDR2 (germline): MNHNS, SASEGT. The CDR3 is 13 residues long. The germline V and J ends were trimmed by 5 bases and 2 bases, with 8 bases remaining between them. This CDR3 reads CASSRQTTDTQYF. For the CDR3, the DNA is TGTGCCAGCAGTAGACAGACCACAGATACGCAGTATTTT.

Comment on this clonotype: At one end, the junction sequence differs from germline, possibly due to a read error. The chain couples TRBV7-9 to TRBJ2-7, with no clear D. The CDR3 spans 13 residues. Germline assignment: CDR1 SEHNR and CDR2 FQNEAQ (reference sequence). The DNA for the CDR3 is TGTGCCGGCAGCCCAATTCCTACTTACGAGCAGTACTTC. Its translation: CAGSPIPTYEQYF.

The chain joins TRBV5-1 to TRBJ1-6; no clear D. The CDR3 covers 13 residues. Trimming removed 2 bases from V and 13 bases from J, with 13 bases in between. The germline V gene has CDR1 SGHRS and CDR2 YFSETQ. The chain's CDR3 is CASSLGGPDPLHF. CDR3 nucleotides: TGCGCCAGCAGCTTAGGAGGGCCAGACCCCCTCCACTTT.

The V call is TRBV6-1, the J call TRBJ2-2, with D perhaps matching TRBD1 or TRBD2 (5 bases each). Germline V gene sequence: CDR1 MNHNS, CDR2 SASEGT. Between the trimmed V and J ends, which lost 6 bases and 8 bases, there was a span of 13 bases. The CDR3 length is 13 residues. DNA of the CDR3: TGTGCCAGCAGCCTCACCTGGGGGGGGGAGCTGTTTTTT. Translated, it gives CASSLTWGGELFF.